Below are 11 T cell receptor beta chains sequenced from a single sample in a study of OX40 agonist ivuxolimab in advanced cancers. Profiled with immunoSEQ multiplex PCR; TCRdb holds only in-frame clones, not every one. The data contain around 70,000 clones, roughly 80% of them singletons. The sequencing here drew on CD4+ or CD8+ T cells sorted from blood, taken in a trial of the OX40 agonist ivuxolimab. The receptors originated from an adult with an advanced solid tumor such as melanoma, head and neck, liver or kidney cancer.

This clone was recorded only once. The rearrangement uses TRBV7-2 and TRBJ1-1; D perhaps matches TRBD1 (5 bases). Germline CDR1 and CDR2: SGHTA and FQGNSA. This CDR3 has 14 residues. V was shortened by 3 bases and J by 5 bases, with 13 bases between the two germline ends. The CDR3 region is CASSFHGGETEAFF. The CDR3 region has the DNA TGTGCCAGCAGCTTTCATGGAGGGGAGACTGAAGCTTTCTTT.

This chain joins TRBV18 and TRBJ1-6; 7 nucleotides agree with TRBD1. The CDR3 is 15 amino acids. CDR1 KGHSH and CDR2 LQKENI come from the germline V gene. V trimming: 6 bases; J trimming: 7 bases; junction bases outside the gene matches: 9. Here the CDR3 reads CASSPGGTENSPLHF. CDR3 in DNA: TGTGCCAGCTCGCCCGGCGGGACAGAAAATTCACCCCTCCACTTT.

The chain employs TRBV28 and TRBJ1-1; no firm D call. The V end lost 3 bases, the J end lost 3 bases, and 17 bases lay between the germline ends. This CDR3 contains 16 residues. Germline V gene data show CDR1 as MDHEN and CDR2 as SYDVKM. The CDR3 is CASSFTIFSRYTEAFF. CDR3 DNA: TGTGCCAGCAGTTTCACCATTTTCAGCCGGTACACTGAAGCTTTCTTT.

The V call is TRBV13, the J call TRBJ1-2; 7 positions agree with TRBD1. Unmatched junction bases numbered 15, after V lost 1 base and J lost 1 base. This CDR3 has 19 residues. Germline lookup yields CDR1 PRHDT and CDR2 FYEKMQ (reference sequence). CDR3 loop: CASSLARQGGGRFNYGYTF. The CDR3 DNA reads as TGTGCCAGCAGCTTAGCGCGACAGGGAGGGGGACGGTTTAACTATGGCTACACCTTC.

This clone has more than one count but fewer than ten. CDR3 in amino acids: CAWSDGVGDQPQHF. The CDR3 DNA reads TGTGCCTGGAGTGACGGGGTTGGGGATCAGCCCCAGCATTTT. The chain employs TRBV30 and TRBJ1-5; no clear D gene. The CDR3 loop spans 14 amino acids. V lost 1 base and J 5 bases, leaving 12 bases between the germline ends. Germline V gene sequence: CDR1 GTSNPN, CDR2 SVGIG (reference sequence).

The chain has TRBV5-1 and TRBJ2-2; 7 bases match TRBD2. This CDR3 contains 15 residues. The germline V gene has CDR1 SGHRS and CDR2 YFSETQ. V was clipped by 4 bases and J by 4 bases; unmatched bases: 7. The DNA of the CDR3 is TGCGCCAGCAGCCCGGGACTACCTTCCACCGGGGAGCTGTTTTTT. Translating it yields CASSPGLPSTGELFF.

This rearrangement joins TRBV21-1 to TRBJ1-5; TRBD1 reflects the table's D call only, with no check against the DNA. TRBV21-1 is listed as a pseudogene. The CDR3 has 14 residues. The CDR3 DNA reads as TGTGCCAGCAGCCTACAGGGGTGGTGTCAGCCCCAGCATTTT. This sequence encodes CASSLQGWCQPQHF.

The chain is built from TRBV29-1 and TRBJ2-2; 10 nucleotides align to TRBD2. The CDR3 contains 14 residues. CDR1 is SQVTM and CDR2 is ANQGSEA in the germline V gene. The V gene end was trimmed by 5 bases and the J gene end by 5 bases; junction bases not matched to a gene: 5. In DNA form, the CDR3 reads TGCAGCGTTCTACTAGCGGGGCATACCGGGGAGCTGTTTTTT. Residues: CSVLLAGHTGELFF.

This clone is medium-sized (0.01 to 0.1%). The CDR3 DNA reads TGTGCCAGTAGTATAGAAGGGACAGTCCTCACCGGGGAGCTGTTTTTT. Translating it yields CASSIEGTVLTGELFF. The V call is TRBV19, the J call TRBJ2-2, with 7 bases aligning to TRBD1. The V gene end was trimmed by 0 bases and the J gene end by 4 bases; junction bases not matched to a gene: 5. CDR3 size: 16 residues. Germline CDR1 is LNHDA and CDR2 is SQIVND (reference sequence).

The V call is TRBV28, the J call TRBJ2-1, with 10 bases aligning to TRBD2. V shed 7 bases, J shed 0 bases, and the junction held 9 bases outside the gene matches. The CDR3 loop spans 17 amino acids. Per the germline V gene, CDR1 is MDHEN and CDR2 is SYDVKM. CDR3 in DNA: TGTGCCAGCACCGGAGGAGGACTAGCGGACTCCTACAATGAGCAGTTCTTC. It translates to CASTGGGLADSYNEQFF.

This clone was counted only a few times. The rearrangement links TRBV12-5 to TRBJ2-5; D gene unclear. V was cut by 7 bases and J by 1 base, with 10 bases left in between. Germline V gene data show CDR1 as LGHNT and CDR2 as FRNRAP. The CDR3 spans 13 residues. This chain's CDR3 is CASARDTQETQYF. The DNA of the CDR3 is TGTGCTAGTGCCCGAGACACCCAAGAGACCCAGTACTTC.